The 10 T cell receptor beta chains below were found in one sample sequenced in a study of T cell responses to AZD1222 COVID-19 vaccine. Data came from immunoSEQ multiplex PCR; TCRdb stores just in-frame clones and leaves some out. The top ten clones hold 0.49% of a sample with around 200,000 clones, around 90% of them seen once. Material: peripheral blood, obtained on day 0 of AZD1222 vaccination. The receptors originated from an adult in good health.

The rearrangement uses TRBV24-1 and TRBJ2-7; D is possibly TRBD1 (6 bases). Germline CDR1 KGHDR, CDR2 SFDVKD. This CDR3 has 16 residues. The V and J ends lost 4 bases and 4 bases respectively, with 19 bases between them. The CDR3 sequence: CATSDLDSFGQYEQYF. CDR3 DNA: TGTGCCACCAGTGACCTGGACAGTTTTGGGCAATACGAGCAGTACTTC.

The chain recombines TRBV24-1 with TRBJ1-1; D unresolved. The V end lost 3 bases, the J end lost 4 bases, and 2 bases lay between the germline ends. This CDR3 comprises 11 residues. Per germline, CDR1 KGHDR and CDR2 SFDVKD. CDR3 coding DNA: TGTGCCACCAGTGATCGCACTGAAGCTTTCTTT. The encoded protein is CATSDRTEAFF.

The chain has TRBV2 and TRBJ2-5, with a weak D call TRBD1 (5 bases). The CDR3 has 13 amino acids. V was shortened by 9 bases and J by 4 bases, with 15 bases between the two germline ends. The germline V gene has CDR1 SNHLY and CDR2 FYNNEI. CDR3 sequence (DNA): TGTGCCAGTTCTTCTACAGGTCTAGAGACCCAGTACTTC. Protein product: CASSSTGLETQYF. Full variable domain (rest looked up from reference TRBV2 and TRBJ2-5): EPEVTQTPSHQVTQMGQEVILRCVPISNHLYFYWYRQILGQKVEFLVSFYNNEISEKSEIFDDQFSVERPDGSNFTLKIRSTKLEDSAMYFCASSSTGLETQYFGPGTRLLVL.

This chain uses TRBV7-3 with TRBJ2-5, with 7 bases fitting TRBD1. Trimming took 5 bases from V and 3 from J; bases not matched to a gene: 12. In germline, CDR1 is SGHTA, CDR2 FQGTGA. The CDR3 covers 16 residues. The CDR3 loop reads CASSPGPGGPKETQYF. For the CDR3, the DNA is TGTGCCAGCAGCCCAGGGCCAGGGGGTCCCAAAGAGACCCAGTACTTC. The whole variable domain, filled in from reference TRBV7-3 and TRBJ2-5, reads GAGVSQTPSNKVTEKGKYVELRCDPISGHTALYWYRQSLGQGPEFLIYFQGTGAADDSGLPNDRFFAVRPEGSVSTLKIQRTERGDSAVYLCASSPGPGGPKETQYFGPGTRLLVL.

The chain carries TRBV28 and TRBJ1-1; no clear D gene. Germline V gene data show CDR1 as MDHEN and CDR2 as SYDVKM. CDR3 size: 11 residues. V was clipped by 7 bases and J by 2 bases, with 5 bases between them. In DNA form, the CDR3 reads TGTGCCAGCACGGGAAACACTGAAGCTTTCTTT. It encodes CASTGNTEAFF.

V is TRBV7-9 and J is TRBJ2-3; the match to TRBD2 covers 15 bases. This CDR3 is built from 17 residues. The junction had 7 bases not matched to a gene; V was cut back by 5 bases and J by 4 bases. Germline V gene lookup returns CDR1 SEHNR and CDR2 FQNEAQ (reference sequence). The chain's CDR3 is CASSPRRTSGGADTQYF. The CDR3 coding sequence is TGTGCCAGCAGCCCGCGAAGGACTAGCGGGGGGGCAGATACGCAGTATTTT.

J is TRBJ1-1 and V is TRBV12-5, with D maybe TRBD1 (6 bases). CDR1 LGHNT and CDR2 FRNRAP come from the germline V gene. V was cut by 4 bases and J by 4 bases, with 16 bases left in between. The CDR3 covers 15 residues. The CDR3 DNA is TGTGCTAGTGGTTCCCGGGCAGGGGCGGTCACTGAAGCTTTCTTT. It codes for CASGSRAGAVTEAFF.

In its sample, this clone was seen once. This chain joins TRBV11-2 and TRBJ2-7; D is ambiguous. This CDR3 is 12 amino acids long. V lost 1 base, J lost 1 base, and 2 bases lay in between. CDR1 SGHAT and CDR2 FQNNGV come from the germline V gene. This CDR3 reads CASSLGSYEQYF. The CDR3 coding sequence is TGTGCCAGCAGCTTAGGGTCCTACGAGCAGTACTTC.

This clone occurred a few times. V usage is TRBV18 and J usage is TRBJ1-3; 7 bases fit TRBD1. The CDR3 is made up of 20 amino acids. V gave up 1 base and J gave up 0 bases; unmatched junction bases: 15. Germline CDR1 is KGHSH and CDR2 is LQKENI. The chain's CDR3 is CASSPLGTGTERISGNTIYF. DNA of the CDR3: TGTGCCAGCTCACCACTAGGCACCGGGACAGAGAGAATCTCTGGAAACACCATATATTTT.

The chain joins TRBV12-5 to TRBJ2-1, with 15 bases aligning to TRBD2. The germline gives CDR1 LGHNT, CDR2 FRNRAP. Trimming took 1 base from V and 3 from J; bases not matched to a gene: 7. The CDR3 has 19 residues. CDR3 sequence reads: CASGLDIRTSGRGYNEQFF. Here the CDR3 DNA reads TGTGCTAGTGGTTTGGACATTAGGACTAGCGGGAGGGGCTACAATGAGCAGTTCTTC.